This is a list of T cell receptor beta chains from one sample in a study of early T cells in non-severe SARS-CoV-2 infection. MiXCR was run by TCRdb on the 5' RACE reads, yielding one entry per CDR3 protein. The repertoire has 40,000 to 50,000 distinct CDR3 sequences, less than 6.5% of them found once; the top ten carry roughly 5.2%. The sequenced sample was whole blood, obtained at baseline. The source of these receptors is an adult who was a healthcare worker with PCR-confirmed SARS-CoV-2 infection or an uninfected control (not recorded which). CDR3s leave out the opening cysteine and the closing phenylalanine or tryptophan. The order of the fields is J gene, clone size, D gene, V gene, CDR3 protein. A D gene is named only where the DNA matches it firmly. Rows give clone size only sometimes, using once, few, many, or a class for an expanded clone.

TRBJ1-2,many,.,TRBV20-1,SAEPTGPYGYT
TRBJ2-7,many,.,TRBV6-2/TRBV6-3,ASSWGSDYEQY
TRBJ2-7,many,TRBD1,TRBV29-1,SVTMGTGWEQY
TRBJ2-3,.,.,TRBV27,ASSPPEPGDTQY
TRBJ2-5,many,TRBD2,TRBV18,ASSRLLAGGQHRETQY
TRBJ2-3,.,TRBD2,TRBV12-3/TRBV12-4,ASRGGLAGVTQY
TRBJ2-3,few,.,TRBV7-7,ASSLGATDTQY
TRBJ2-1,many,.,TRBV11-3,ASSLRDGYNEQF
TRBJ1-2,.,.,TRBV5-4,ASSWEDRDYGYT
TRBJ2-2,many,TRBD2,TRBV11-3,ASSLGLAGVGTGELF
TRBJ1-1,many,.,TRBV18,ASSPPQTGITEAF
TRBJ1-1,many,TRBD1,TRBV28,ASTDRLLSSQEAF
TRBJ1-4,.,.,TRBV11-2,ASSLLGTYNEKLF
TRBJ2-3,many,TRBD2,TRBV12-3/TRBV12-4,ASSLRGVTDTQY
TRBJ2-3,many,TRBD1,TRBV9,ASSADNAGTESTDTQY
TRBJ1-3,many,.,TRBV29-1,SVGGLVGNTIY
TRBJ2-3,many,.,TRBV5-1,ASSLEGRDLDTQY
TRBJ1-6,many,TRBD1,TRBV7-8,ASSTPGQTNSPLH
TRBJ2-7,many,TRBD1,TRBV5-6,ASSLLTGAYEQY
TRBJ1-6,many,.,TRBV4-1,ASSQVIDLNSPLH
TRBJ2-7,many,.,TRBV5-4,ASSWSLLSSSYEQY
TRBJ1-2,many,.,TRBV6-5,ASSRGAYGYT